This T cell receptor beta chain was profiled in a study of T cells in Graves' hyperthyroidism and ophthalmopathy. Amplified TCR beta CDR3 regions derived from RNA transcripts. An initial round of RT-PCR targeting the TCR CDR3 relied on the HTBI primer set. TCRdb re-derived calls from the multiplex PCR reads in MiXCR, one entry per CDR3 protein. The sample yields about 720,000 distinct CDR3 sequences, 16% seen once. This CDR3 comprises 16 residues. The germline CDR1 and CDR2 sequences are SGHRS and YFSETQ. Trimming pared 0 bases from V and 1 base from J, leaving 10 bases between. The sequencing sample was made of blood. This chain connects TRBV5-1 to TRBJ2-2; maybe TRBD2 (5 bases). The TCR originated in a man younger than 35 with Graves' hyperthyroidism. CDR3 residues: CASSLASGKNTGELFF. Here the CDR3 DNA reads TGCGCCAGCAGCTTGGCGTCGGGGAAGAACACCGGGGAGCTGTTTTTT.